These T cell receptor beta chains were read from a single sample in a study of OX40 agonist ivuxolimab in advanced cancers. The table came from immunoSEQ multiplex PCR; TCRdb's copy has only in-frame clones and leaves some out. The sample consists of approximately 92,000 clones, approximately 95% of them appearing once. This sample comprised CD4+ or CD8+ T cells sorted from blood, obtained in a trial of the OX40 agonist ivuxolimab. The receptors derive from an adult with an advanced solid tumor such as melanoma, head and neck, liver or kidney cancer. Both conserved end residues are part of each CDR3. Each record gives: clone size, J gene, V gene, D gene, CDR3 length, CDR3 protein, CDR3 DNA. The D gene is left open where the match is weak. Rows may omit the clone size; those that give it use once, few, many or a size class.

size: .; J: TRBJ1-2; V: TRBV27; D: .; length: 16; CDR3: CASSPPPGHGFFGYTF; DNA: TGTGCCAGCAGTCCACCTCCGGGACACGGATTCTTTGGCTACACCTTC
size: .; J: TRBJ2-5; V: TRBV7-9; D: TRBD1; length: 14; CDR3: CASSAPGQGETQYF; DNA: TGTGCCAGCAGCGCTCCGGGACAGGGCGAGACCCAGTACTTC
size: .; J: TRBJ2-1; V: TRBV7-9; D: .; length: 14; CDR3: CASSFGIQYNEQFF; DNA: TGTGCCAGCAGCTTCGGGATTCAGTACAATGAGCAGTTCTTC
size: .; J: TRBJ2-1; V: TRBV10-1; D: .; length: 12; CDR3: CASSEGPGEQFF; DNA: TGCGCCAGCAGTGAGGGCCCTGGGGAGCAGTTCTTC
size: .; J: TRBJ2-1; V: TRBV9; D: TRBD1; length: 15; CDR3: CASSVTGGEGNEQFF; DNA: TGTGCCAGCAGCGTAACAGGGGGTGAGGGCAATGAGCAGTTCTTC
size: .; J: TRBJ1-5; V: TRBV6-6; D: .; length: 15; CDR3: CASSYSTQGHQPQHF; DNA: TGTGCCAGCAGTTACTCGACGCAGGGGCATCAGCCCCAGCATTTT
size: .; J: TRBJ2-7; V: TRBV7-2; D: TRBD1; length: 14; CDR3: CASSYWTGDYEQYF; DNA: TGTGCCAGCAGCTACTGGACAGGGGACTACGAGCAGTACTTC
size: few; J: TRBJ1-1; V: TRBV5-6; D: .; length: 13; CDR3: CASSRGTYTEAFF; DNA: TGTGCCAGCAGCCGCGGGACATACACTGAAGCTTTCTTT
size: .; J: TRBJ2-3; V: TRBV7-2; D: TRBD2; length: 16; CDR3: CASSLGGGGAADTQYF; DNA: TGTGCCAGCAGCTTAGGGGGCGGGGGGGCCGCAGATACGCAGTATTTT
size: .; J: TRBJ2-1; V: TRBV2; D: .; length: 15; CDR3: CASSEAGPTYNEQFF; DNA: TGTGCCAGCAGTGAAGCAGGCCCCACCTACAATGAGCAGTTCTTC
size: .; J: TRBJ2-7; V: TRBV19; D: .; length: 15; CDR3: CASSIDRVTTYEQYF; DNA: TGTGCCAGTAGTATAGACCGGGTGACAACCTACGAGCAGTACTTC
size: .; J: TRBJ1-3; V: TRBV18; D: TRBD1; length: 16; CDR3: CASSPPGQGGGNTIYF; DNA: TGTGCCAGCTCACCACCCGGACAGGGAGGTGGAAACACCATATATTTT
size: once; J: TRBJ2-2; V: TRBV5-5; D: TRBD1; length: 16; CDR3: CASSLAPGQGAGELFF; DNA: TGTGCCAGCAGCTTGGCGCCGGGACAGGGGGCCGGGGAGCTGTTTTTT
size: once; J: TRBJ2-3; V: TRBV7-6; D: .; length: 14; CDR3: CASSLAGGGDTQYF; DNA: TGTGCCAGCAGCTTAGCGGGGGGAGGAGATACGCAGTATTTT
size: .; J: TRBJ2-7; V: TRBV5-1; D: .; length: 13; CDR3: CASSLDNTYEQYF; DNA: TGCGCCAGCAGCTTAGACAACACCTACGAGCAGTACTTC
size: .; J: TRBJ2-3; V: TRBV27; D: TRBD2; length: 16; CDR3: CASSLRLAGLTDTQYF; DNA: TGTGCCAGCAGTTTAAGGCTAGCGGGACTGACAGATACGCAGTATTTT
size: .; J: TRBJ2-7; V: TRBV5-6; D: TRBD2; length: 18; CDR3: CASSPIVPSGSNSYEQYF; DNA: TGTGCCAGCAGCCCCATAGTCCCTAGCGGGTCAAACTCCTACGAGCAGTACTTC
size: .; J: TRBJ2-1; V: TRBV10-2; D: TRBD1; length: 14; CDR3: CASSSGTGDNEQFF; DNA: TGCGCCAGCAGTTCCGGGACAGGGGACAATGAGCAGTTCTTC
size: .; J: TRBJ2-7; V: TRBV9; D: .; length: 13; CDR3: CASSYEGRDEQYF; DNA: TGTGCCAGCAGCTACGAGGGCCGCGACGAGCAGTACTTC
size: .; J: TRBJ1-1; V: TRBV11-2; D: .; length: 14; CDR3: CASSLGQEVTEAFF; DNA: TGTGCCAGCAGCTTAGGGCAGGAGGTAACTGAAGCTTTCTTT
size: .; J: TRBJ1-6; V: TRBV27; D: .; length: 13; CDR3: CASSLNSNSPLHF; DNA: TGTGCCAGCAGTTTAAACAGCAATTCACCCCTCCACTTT
size: once; J: TRBJ2-2; V: TRBV7-3; D: TRBD2; length: 14; CDR3: CASSLIREGGELFF; DNA: TGTGCCAGCAGCTTAATCAGGGAGGGCGGGGAGCTGTTTTTT